Here is one T cell receptor (beta chain) with its context. Its binding antigen is unknown. Base qualities are not provided; no much larger clone lies one nucleotide away. This record comes from a study of T-cell reconstitution after alpha-beta-depleted transplantation in children (TCRdb year 2016). General notes on the study: T-cell immune reconstitution after TCRalphabeta/CD19-depleted allogeneic hematopoietic cell transplantation in children was quantitatively tracked in the study by means of TCR repertoire profiling. Broad study findings and their caveats: In some patients, the high TCRbeta diversity seen at day 60 was put down to recipient T cells and intrathymic progenitors that had survived conditioning. Apparently early alphabetaT-cell count recovery about two months after transplant reportedly relied on only several hundred rapidly expanded clones derived from non-depleted graft cells. The frequencies of hyperexpanded clones fell over the following months, and after one year, T-cell counts and TCRbeta diversity were mostly attributed to newly produced T cells.

The treatment or condition label corresponds to: allogeneic hematopoietic cell transplantation with graft depleted of TCRalphabeta T cells and CD19 B cells. Transplant recipients were children who received TCRalphabeta/CD19-depleted allogeneic hematopoietic cell grafts. The library was obtained by PCR. TCRdb records Illumina HiSeq 2500 as the sequencer. TCR libraries were prepared with molecular barcoding, using unique molecular identifiers to normalize TCRbeta repertoire quantification. Through fastp at Q25 and MiXCR, TCRdb rebuilt clones from the public reads, retaining in-frame beta chains. Identical CDR3 proteins give one entry, which carries the most common genes and DNA. The sample has around 670,000 distinct CDR3 sequences on record, around 14% of them singletons. The ten largest clones take up 0.79% of the sample. Sequences were derived from PBMCs, sampled before TCRalphabeta/CD19-depleted stem cell transplant. This TCR derives from a girl aged 2 to 10 with congenital amegakaryocytic thrombocytopenia, due to receive a stem cell transplant.

Here is the DNA: TGCGCCAGCAGCTTGGTCGGGAGTGGGGCTGAAGCTTTCTTT. Protein translation: CASSLVGSGAEAFF. Recombination joined TRBV5-1 with TRBJ1-1; no confident D gene assignment can be made. At the junction V is shortened by 0 bases and J by 6 bases, with 12 bases in between. Based on the germline V gene, the CDR1 and CDR2 sequences are SGHRS and YFSETQ. The CDR3 numbers 14 residues from cysteine through phenylalanine. Only the CDR3 portion is preserved as DNA: 42 bases, with reading frame beginning at the first base.